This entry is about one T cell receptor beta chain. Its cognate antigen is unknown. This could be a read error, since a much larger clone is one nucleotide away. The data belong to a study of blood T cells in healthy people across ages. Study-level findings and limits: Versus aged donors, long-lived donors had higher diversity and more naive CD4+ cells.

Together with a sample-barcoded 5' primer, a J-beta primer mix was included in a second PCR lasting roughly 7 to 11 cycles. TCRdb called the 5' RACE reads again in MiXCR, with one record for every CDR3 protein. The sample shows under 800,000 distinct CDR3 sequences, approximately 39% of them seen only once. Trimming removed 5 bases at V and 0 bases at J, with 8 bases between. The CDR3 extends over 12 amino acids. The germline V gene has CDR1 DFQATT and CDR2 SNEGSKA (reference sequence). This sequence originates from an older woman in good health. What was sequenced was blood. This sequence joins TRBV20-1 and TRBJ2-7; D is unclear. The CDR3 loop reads CSAGAASYEQYF. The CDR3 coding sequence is TGCAGTGCTGGCGCAGCCTCCTACGAGCAGTACTTC.